This TCR beta chain appears in the sequencing data of a study of blood T cell repertoires in COVID-19. As for the study in general: Whether acute or convalescent, the COVID-19 samples came from the United States, Italy and Spain. Sample material is recorded as cDNA or gDNA derived from T cells, B-cell-depleted T cells, or PBMCs.

This clone was found once. The CDR3 runs to 13 residues. Germline CDR1 and CDR2: MRHNA and SNTAGT. V lost 4 bases and J 1 base, leaving 7 bases between the germline ends. As handled by the study authors: Amplification of reference gene primers provided the estimated nucleated cell counts. TCRdb keeps only in-frame clones here, not all; method: immunoSEQ multiplex PCR. V and J calls plus clone size are reproduced from that table; the DNA served to infer D and trimming. The sample yields over 150,000 clones, 80% to 85% seen once. The rearrangement joins TRBV6-4 to TRBJ1-1; D not resolved. The clonotype was recovered from a man in his late teens or twenties with active or convalescent COVID-19. The sample consisted of peripheral blood. The CDR3 is CASSVEQNTEAFF. CDR3 bases: TGTGCCAGCAGTGTTGAACAGAACACTGAAGCTTTCTTT.